This T cell receptor beta chain appears in the sequencing data of a study of OX40 agonist ivuxolimab in advanced cancers. Regarding the research as a whole: Ivuxolimab, which targeted the costimulatory receptor OX40 (CD134), was an agonistic, fully human IgG2 monoclonal antibody. Intravenous ivuxolimab was administered to patients every 2 weeks at six dose levels: 0.01, 0.1, 0.3, 1.5, 3 and 10 mg/kg. Among the approximately 50 dose-escalation patients, approximately 20 had hepatocellular carcinoma, around 15 melanoma, 9 renal cell carcinoma and 9 head and neck cancer. The dose-escalation cohort was around 83% male with a mean age of around 62 years, ranging from about 20 to 80. Prior anti-PD-1, anti-PD-L1 or anti-CTLA-4 therapy was permitted, and checkpoint inhibitors had been received by about 37% of dose-escalation patients. Three dose-escalation patients achieved partial responses, one with hepatocellular carcinoma and two with cutaneous melanoma. Peripheral TCRbeta sequencing aimed to test whether ivuxolimab altered TCR sequence diversity and caused clonal T-cell expansion. The paper covers the monotherapy dose-escalation part of the phase I ivuxolimab trial, which included N ≈ 57 patients. Broader findings and caveats from the paper: Low levels of normalized T-cell clonal expansion were also shown by some nonresponding patients. The antigen specificity of the peripheral T cells that underwent clonal expansion was not determined. At doses from 0.1 to 3.0 mg/kg, clonal expansion was seen in both CD4+ and CD8+ blood T cells between baseline and week 6. After ivuxolimab, more expanded clones were found on average in CD8+ T cells than in CD4+ T cells. In partial responders in the 0.1-3.0 mg/kg groups, normalized peripheral clonal expansion was found to be among the lowest, especially among CD8+ T cells.

The CDR3 sequence holds 15 residues, the cysteine and phenylalanine included. Only CDR3 DNA remains: 45 bases, in frame from the first base. CDR1 and CDR2, looked up from the germline V gene (reference sequence), are MNHEY and SMNVEV. Trimming takes 2 bases off V and 1 base off J; junction bases not matched to a gene: 4. As for this clone: Its recognized antigen is unknown. One base away there is no much larger clone; base qualities are not given.

For sequencing of the TCRbeta CDR3 region, genomic DNA was extracted from the sorted cells. TCRbeta CDR3 regions were sequenced using the immunoSEQ Assay. Not all clones reach the TCRdb copy of this immuneACCESS table, which keeps in-frame sequences only. Checked studies attribute under half of the gap to unresolved V genes and leave the rest unexplained. In all, the sample holds 80,000 or so clones, and approximately 85% of those were seen once. Roughly 2.2% of the sample comes from the top ten. Patients with a history of autoimmune disease or receiving systemic immunosuppression were excluded from the trial. Peripheral blood for TCR sequencing was drawn from every dose cohort at baseline, at cycle 4 day 1 and at cycle 7 day 1. Samples came from an open-label, multicenter, first-in-human phase I dose-escalation trial of ivuxolimab. Adults with locally advanced or metastatic melanoma, renal cell carcinoma, hepatocellular carcinoma or head and neck squamous cell carcinoma were enrolled in the trial. CD4+ and CD8+ T cells were sorted separately from peripheral blood before TCR sequencing.

This receptor chain uses TRBV27 and TRBJ1-1; TRBD1 fits 7 bases in the junction. The TCR comes from an adult with an advanced solid tumor such as melanoma, head and neck, liver or kidney cancer. The sample consisted of CD4+ or CD8+ T cells sorted from blood, taken in a trial of the OX40 agonist ivuxolimab. The DNA sequence follows: TGTGCCAGCAGTTTAAAGGGGGCGGGGAACACTGAAGCTTTCTTT. This translates into CASSLKGAGNTEAFF.